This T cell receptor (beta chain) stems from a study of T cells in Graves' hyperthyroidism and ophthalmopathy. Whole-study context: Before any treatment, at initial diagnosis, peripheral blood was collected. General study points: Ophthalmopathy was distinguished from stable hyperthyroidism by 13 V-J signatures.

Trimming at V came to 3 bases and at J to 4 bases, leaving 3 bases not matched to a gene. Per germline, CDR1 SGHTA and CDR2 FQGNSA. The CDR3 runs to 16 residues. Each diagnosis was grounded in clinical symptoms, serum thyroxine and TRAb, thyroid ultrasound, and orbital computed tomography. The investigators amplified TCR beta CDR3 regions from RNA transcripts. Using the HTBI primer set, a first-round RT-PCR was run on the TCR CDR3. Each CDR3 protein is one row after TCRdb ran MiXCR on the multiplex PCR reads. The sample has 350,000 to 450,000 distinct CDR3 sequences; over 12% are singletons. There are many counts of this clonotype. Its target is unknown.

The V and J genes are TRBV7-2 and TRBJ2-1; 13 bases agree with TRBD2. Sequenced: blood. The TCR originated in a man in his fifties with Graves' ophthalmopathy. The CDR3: CASSLETSGRYNEQFF. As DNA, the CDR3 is TGTGCCAGCAGCTTGGAGACTAGCGGGAGGTACAATGAGCAGTTCTTC.